These 24 T cell receptor beta chains originate from one sample sequenced in a study of blood T cell repertoires in COVID-19. Libraries were prepared by immunoSEQ multiplex PCR; TCRdb keeps only in-frame clonotypes and omits some of them. The table has 350,000 to 500,000 clones, nearly 90% seen once; the top ten hold approximately 1.3%. The sample comprised PBMCs or T cells enriched from blood (not recorded which). Receptors were obtained from a woman under 30 who had been exposed to COVID-19.

The chain couples TRBV24-1 to TRBJ2-1, with D perhaps TRBD1 (6 bases). CDR3 length: 15 residues. V was cut by 7 bases and J by 2 bases, with 14 bases left in between. Germline V gene data show CDR1 as KGHDR and CDR2 as SFDVKD. The CDR3 region has the DNA TGTGCCACCAGCCCAAGACAGGTTCCCTACAATGAGCAGTTCTTC. Protein: CATSPRQVPYNEQFF.

The chain uses TRBV6-5 and TRBJ1-4; TRBD1 aligns across 7 bases. This CDR3 comprises 14 residues. Germline CDR1 reads MNHEY; CDR2 reads SVGAGI. The ends lost 6 bases at V and 5 bases at J; junction bases unmatched: 6. CDR3 protein: CASRKTGLNEKLFF. CDR3 DNA: TGTGCCAGCAGAAAGACAGGGTTGAATGAAAAACTGTTTTTT.

A note on this clone: Other DNA sequences of this sample code for an identical CDR3. V and J are TRBV13 and TRBJ1-6; D is perhaps TRBD1 (5 bases). CDR1 PRHDT and CDR2 FYEKMQ come from the germline V gene (reference sequence). This CDR3 comprises 14 residues. Deletions cut 0 bases from V and 8 bases from J, with 8 bases between. CDR3 in amino acids: CASSLGQGDSPLHF. In nucleotides, the CDR3 is TGTGCCAGCAGCTTAGGGCAGGGTGATTCACCCCTCCACTTT.

The rearrangement uses TRBV29-1 and TRBJ2-3, with 10 nucleotides matching TRBD2. J lost 1 base, V lost 4 bases, and 8 bases had no gene match. The CDR3 is 16 amino acids. Germline V gene data show CDR1 as SQVTM and CDR2 as ANQGSEA. In DNA form, the CDR3 reads TGCAGCGTTGTTCCTAGCGGGAGTCGCGGCACAGATACGCAGTATTTT. Its translation is CSVVPSGSRGTDTQYF.

This chain joins TRBV5-1 and TRBJ2-7; D gene ambiguous. V dropped 6 bases and J dropped 7 bases, with 11 bases sitting between them. The CDR3 runs to 11 residues. Per the germline V gene, CDR1 is SGHRS and CDR2 is YFSETQ. CDR3 DNA: TGCGCCAGCACCGACTCCGGGGAGCAGTACTTC. Its protein is CASTDSGEQYF.

The chain combines TRBV29-1 with TRBJ2-7; TRBD2 matches 14 bases. Germline CDR1 reads SQVTM; CDR2 reads ANQGSEA. J was trimmed by 4 bases and V by 2 bases; bases with no gene match: 4. This CDR3 region has 15 residues. The chain's CDR3 is CSVEIGTSGSYEQYF. Here the CDR3 DNA reads TGCAGCGTTGAAATCGGGACTAGCGGGAGTTACGAGCAGTACTTC.

The genes are TRBV7-2 and TRBJ1-2; 10 positions match TRBD1. Trimming cost V 2 bases and J 5 bases; bases outside gene matches: 11. Looked up from germline, CDR1 is SGHTA and CDR2 is FQGNSA. CDR3 length: 17 amino acids. The CDR3 loop reads CASSLNSRTGGRYGYTF. In DNA form, the CDR3 reads TGTGCCAGCAGCTTAAATTCCCGGACAGGGGGGAGGTATGGCTACACCTTC.

This clone came up once. The rearrangement joins TRBV7-3 to TRBJ2-3, with 9 bases matching TRBD1. The CDR3 length is 13 residues. Per germline, CDR1 SGHTA and CDR2 FQGTGA. Germline trimming cut 4 bases from V and 11 bases from J; bases unmatched to any gene: 7. The CDR3 coding sequence is TGTGCCAGCAGCTCCGGACAGGGGCAGAAGCAGTATTTT. Protein sequence: CASSSGQGQKQYF.

CDR3 sequence reads: CASSLGGAGYTF. DNA for the CDR3: TGTGCCAGCAGCTTAGGCGGGGCCGGCTACACCTTC. This rearrangement joins TRBV7-9 to TRBJ1-2, with a possible D match to TRBD1 (5 bases). The CDR3 spans 12 residues. Trimming left V 1 base short and J 8 bases short, with 8 bases between. The V gene's germline CDR1 is SEHNR and CDR2 FQNEAQ (reference sequence).

The chain has TRBV10-3 and TRBJ1-2; D is undetermined. The germline V gene has CDR1 ENHRY and CDR2 SYGVKD. Trimming shortened V by 4 bases and J by 3 bases, and 18 bases separated the two germline ends. The CDR3 runs 16 residues. The CDR3 sequence: CAISAFVGQEDYGYTF. In DNA, the CDR3 is TGTGCCATCAGTGCGTTCGTCGGCCAGGAGGACTATGGCTACACCTTC.

V usage is TRBV19 and J usage is TRBJ1-1; no definite D call. This CDR3 spans 15 amino acids. Trimming cost V 4 bases and J 5 bases, with 17 bases left between them. The germline CDR1 and CDR2 sequences are LNHDA and SQIVND (reference sequence). CDR3 DNA sequence: TGTGCCAGTAGTAGAACAATGAATGGTTTTACTGAAGCTTTCTTT. This encodes CASSRTMNGFTEAFF.

The chain is built from TRBV2 and TRBJ2-3; perhaps TRBD1 as D (5 bases). The V gene lost 2 bases and the J gene lost 1 base, with 16 bases spanning the gap. The CDR3 runs to 17 residues. Germline V lookup: CDR1 SNHLY, CDR2 FYNNEI. CDR3 sequence (DNA): TGTGCCAGCAGTGAAAAGGGAAGGGGTTGGGGCACAGATACGCAGTATTTT. Amino acid sequence: CASSEKGRGWGTDTQYF.

This clone is a singleton in its sample. This chain uses TRBV18 with TRBJ1-3, with a weak D call TRBD1 (5 bases). The V end lost 0 bases, the J end lost 0 bases, and 9 bases lay between the germline ends. This CDR3 comprises 16 residues. Per the germline V gene, CDR1 is KGHSH and CDR2 is LQKENI. The CDR3 bases are TGTGCCAGCTCACCACCGGCAGGGCCCTCTGGAAACACCATATATTTT. Amino acids: CASSPPAGPSGNTIYF.

The V call is TRBV5-1, the J call TRBJ2-7, with unresolved D. The ends were cut back, 4 bases at V and 0 bases at J, with 8 bases in the middle. The CDR3 is made up of 13 amino acids. Germline CDR1 reads SGHRS; CDR2 reads YFSETQ. The CDR3 DNA reads as TGCGCCAGCAGCAGTGACAACTCCTACGAGCAGTACTTC. Residues: CASSSDNSYEQYF.

The V gene is TRBV5-8, the J gene TRBJ2-1, with 14 bases fitting TRBD2. The CDR3 is made up of 17 amino acids. CDR1 and CDR2 from the germline V gene are SGHTS and YDEGEE. V trimming: 4 bases; J trimming: 3 bases; junction bases outside the gene matches: 6. CDR3 residues: CASSGGLAGALYNEQFF. DNA of the CDR3: TGTGCCAGCAGCGGGGGACTAGCGGGGGCCCTCTACAATGAGCAGTTCTTC.

The V gene is TRBV7-3, the J gene TRBJ1-2; TRBD1 agrees at 11 bases. The ends lost 4 bases at V and 8 bases at J; junction bases unmatched: 3. This CDR3 comprises 13 residues. Looked up from germline, CDR1 is SGHTA and CDR2 is FQGTGA. CDR3 sequence: CASSSDRGLGYTF. The CDR3 nucleotides read TGTGCCAGCAGCTCGGACAGGGGGCTGGGCTACACCTTC. The variable domain in full, completed from reference TRBV7-3 and TRBJ1-2, reads GAGVSQTPSNKVTEKGKYVELRCDPISGHTALYWYRQSLGQGPEFLIYFQGTGAADDSGLPNDRFFAVRPEGSVSTLKIQRTERGDSAVYLCASSSDRGLGYTFGSGTRLTVV.

The chain employs TRBV28 and TRBJ2-3; 7 positions match TRBD1. V was clipped by 1 base and J by 2 bases; unmatched bases: 12. This CDR3 spans 18 amino acids. Germline CDR1 and CDR2: MDHEN and SYDVKM. The CDR3 DNA reads as TGTGCCAGCAGTTTATATTCGGGACAGCCCATCGACACAGATACGCAGTATTTT. Its translation: CASSLYSGQPIDTDTQYF.

This sequence joins TRBV28 and TRBJ1-2; D remains unclear. Germline V gene data show CDR1 as MDHEN and CDR2 as SYDVKM. The CDR3 covers 15 residues. V shed 1 base and J shed 0 bases, with 9 bases lying between them. The CDR3 nucleotides are TGTGCCAGCAGTTTATTAGGCAGGACTAACTATGGCTACACCTTC. Its protein is CASSLLGRTNYGYTF.

CDR3 residues: CASSPQVNPTGELFF. CDR3 nucleotide sequence: TGTGCCAGCAGCCCACAAGTAAATCCGACCGGGGAGCTGTTTTTT. The chain employs TRBV7-2 and TRBJ2-2; unclear D gene. Trimming removed 5 bases from V and 5 bases from J, with 15 bases in between. Germline assignment: CDR1 SGHTA and CDR2 FQGNSA. The CDR3 length is 15 residues. The full variable domain, in which reference TRBV7-2 and TRBJ2-2 provide the parts outside the CDR3, is GAGVSQSPSNKVTEKGKDVELRCDPISGHTALYWYRQSLGQGLEFLIYFQGNSAPDKSGLPSDRFSAERTGGSVSTLTIQRTQQEDSAVYLCASSPQVNPTGELFFGEGSRLTVL.

The chain links TRBV19 to TRBJ1-5, with a weak D call TRBD1 (5 bases). CDR1 and CDR2 from the germline V gene are LNHDA and SQIVND (reference sequence). The CDR3 runs to 14 residues. V was shortened by 7 bases and J by 3 bases, with 13 bases between the two germline ends. CDR3 sequence reads: CASTQGANNQPQHF. In DNA, the CDR3 is TGTGCCAGTACCCAAGGGGCCAACAATCAGCCCCAGCATTTT.

The V and J genes are TRBV19 and TRBJ2-7; D is perhaps TRBD2 (5 bases). V shed 6 bases and J shed 4 bases, with 13 bases lying between them. The CDR3 length is 13 residues. CDR1 is LNHDA and CDR2 is SQIVND in the germline V gene (reference sequence). Written as DNA, the CDR3 is TGTGCCAGTAGGAGAGGGCCTGGTTACGAGCAGTACTTC. The encoded protein is CASRRGPGYEQYF.

DNA of the CDR3: TGTGCCAGTAGTCTCCGGCTAGCGGCCCCCACAGATACGCAGTATTTT. It encodes CASSLRLAAPTDTQYF. The chain is built from TRBV19 and TRBJ2-3; 7 positions agree with TRBD2. V trimming: 5 bases; J trimming: 2 bases; junction bases outside the gene matches: 10. Germline V lookup: CDR1 LNHDA, CDR2 SQIVND (reference sequence). CDR3 size: 16 residues. Looking up the rest from reference TRBV19 and TRBJ2-3 gives the full variable domain: DGGITQSPKYLFRKEGQNVTLSCEQNLNHDAMYWYRQDPGQGLRLIYYSQIVNDFQKGDIAEGYSVSREKKESFPLTVTSAQKNPTAFYLCASSLRLAAPTDTQYFGPGTRLTVL.

This clone has just one count. The V call is TRBV28, the J call TRBJ2-1; D perhaps matches TRBD2 (5 bases). With 6 bases removed from V and 0 bases from J, the gap between germline ends came to 15 bases. Germline V gene data show CDR1 as MDHEN and CDR2 as SYDVKM. This CDR3 is 16 amino acids long. CDR3 region: CASSTPPGLSYNEQFF. In DNA form, the CDR3 reads TGTGCCAGCAGCACGCCTCCAGGACTCTCCTACAATGAGCAGTTCTTC.

The V gene is TRBV7-8, the J gene TRBJ1-2, with 10 bases identical to TRBD1. After removal of 2 bases from V and 6 bases from J, the junction contained 6 bases not matched to a gene. The CDR3 sequence is 15 residues long. Germline CDR1 reads SGHVS; CDR2 reads FQNEAQ. The CDR3 coding sequence is TGTGCCAGCAGCTTAACCGGGACAGGGGTGAATGGCTACACCTTC. The encoded protein is CASSLTGTGVNGYTF. The full variable domain, its missing parts supplied by reference TRBV7-8 and TRBJ1-2, is GAGVSQSPRYKVAKRGQDVALRCDPISGHVSLFWYQQALGQGPEFLTYFQNEAQLDKSGLPSDRFFAERPEGSVSTLKIQRTQQEDSAVYLCASSLTGTGVNGYTFGSGTRLTVV.